These T cell receptor beta chains were read from a single sample in a study of technical replicates of blood from a handful of donors. TCRdb's table, derived via immunoSEQ multiplex PCR, lists solely in-frame clones and lacks some. The sample contains some 80,000 clones, about 91% of which appear only once. Sequenced material: T cells isolated from PBMCs. The receptors shown here come from a human donor in good health. CDR3s include the opening cysteine and the closing phenylalanine or tryptophan. A D gene is named only where the DNA matches it firmly.

d_call,v_call,j_call,cdr3_length,cdr3_nt,cdr3_aa
TRBD1,TRBV5-4,TRBJ1-2,17,TGTGCCAGCAGCTTGGGGACAGGGGGCCCGACTAACTATGGCTACACCTTC,CASSLGTGGPTNYGYTF
TRBD1,TRBV5-6,TRBJ1-2,15,TGTGCCAGCAGCTCCCGGGACAGGGCCATCTATGGCTACACCTTC,CASSSRDRAIYGYTF
-,TRBV27,TRBJ2-1,13,TGTGCCAGCAGTTTTTCACAGGGTAATGAGCAGTTCTTC,CASSFSQGNEQFF
TRBD2,TRBV7-6,TRBJ2-3,16,TGTGCCAGCAGCTTACTGGTGGCGGGAGGCGGAGATACGCAGTATTTT,CASSLLVAGGGDTQYF
TRBD1,TRBV5-4,TRBJ2-7,13,TGTGCCAGCAGCTTTGGGACAGGGAACGAGCAGTACTTC,CASSFGTGNEQYF
-,TRBV5-8,TRBJ1-2,15,TGTGCCAGCAGCTATAACAGCGGTAGATCCTATGGCTACACCTTC,CASSYNSGRSYGYTF
TRBD2,TRBV7-9,TRBJ2-1,15,TGTGCCAGCAGCCCCCGACTAGCGGGAGTGAATGAGCAGTTCTTC,CASSPRLAGVNEQFF
-,TRBV6-5,TRBJ1-2,15,TGTGCCAGCAGTTATCGTCCGGGATTCAACTATGGCTACACCTTC,CASSYRPGFNYGYTF
TRBD1,TRBV28,TRBJ2-7,17,TGTGCCAGCAGTTTAACCCAAAGACGGACAGGGAGCTACGAGCAGTACTTC,CASSLTQRRTGSYEQYF
TRBD2,TRBV6-6,TRBJ2-7,14,TGTGCCAGCAGGCTGGCGGGGGTTTTCTACGAGCAGTACTTC,CASRLAGVFYEQYF
TRBD1,TRBV19,TRBJ2-2,19,TGTGCCAGTAGTATCAAGACAGGGGGCCTAAAATCGAACACCGGGGAGCTGTTTTTT,CASSIKTGGLKSNTGELFF